This TCR beta chain was found in a study of long-term antiretroviral therapy in people with HIV (dated by TCRdb to 2021 to 2024). Notes on the research overall: Collection of the earliest samples took place about a decade ahead of the 2015 WHO recommendation for immediate ART, at a time when ART was typically delayed until CD4 counts fell. A retrospective serial study tested whether ART initiation and durable HIV suppression were associated with changes in peripheral blood TRB repertoire composition and diversity. A total of 150 to 200 cryopreserved PBMC samples came from approximately 30 adults with confirmed HIV infection and were collected serially over a mean of roughly six years (range 1-12). Among the 30 to 35 participants with HIV, around ten were female. No cross-contamination during QIAcube processing was seen in test extractions of a monoclonal T-cell line run alongside roughly 30 polyclonal samples.

About this clone itself: The specificity of this receptor is unknown. Base qualities are missing; no much larger clone stands one base away.

The immunoSEQ hsTCRB v3.0 assay was used at survey level resolution to sequence the TRB variable region. TRB sequencing targeted a depth of about 35,000-50,000 T-cell genomes per sample. TRB libraries were pooled and sequenced on an Illumina MiSeq using a v3 150-cycle kit. The study's own analysis went as follows. Repertoire analysis was run in R within a reproducible Nextflow workflow that covered QC, data transformation and analysis. LymphoSeq2, an R package for exploring AIRR-Seq data, was used to implement the custom analyses. Several samples that produced fewer than 5000 total TRB sequences were removed, so 200 or so HIV repertoires were analyzed. Among the roughly 190 retained HIV repertoires, 55 to 60 were collected before ART initiation and 120 to 140 after ART initiation. Repertoires were downsampled to 5000 TRB nucleotide sequences, and summary statistics were averaged over 100 downsampling iterations. Only TRB sequences with CDR3 regions of at least seven amino acids were retained for analysis. Two measures captured diversity: a Shannon entropy-derived clonality score and the Gini coefficient. In repertoire networks, the top 5000 CDR3 amino acid sequences were linked whenever an edit distance of one separated two sequences. For TRB CDR3 amino acid sequences, antigen specificity groups and MHC restriction were predicted with GLIPH2. Known CMV, EBV, HIV or tissue antigen associations were flagged by matching CDR3 amino acid sequences against VDJdb and McPAS-TCR. Pre-ART, post-ART and control groups were compared with Wilcoxon signed-rank tests and Holm-Bonferroni correction. This immuneACCESS table, as held by TCRdb, lists in-frame sequences with V and J called but not all clones. Of the missing ones, under half trace to an unresolved V gene in checked studies; the others have no known cause. That table is the source of V, J and clone size, and D and trimming were worked out from the DNA. The sample contains just under 35,000 clones, roughly 81% of them found a single time. Together, the top ten hold about 5.3% of the sample.

Inclusion was restricted to participants for whom at least one PBMC sample before ART initiation and at least two post-ART samples were available. Every participant with HIV received treatment in the United States of America. Before DNA extraction, cryopreserved samples of about 0.95-10 million PBMC were thawed and then washed. At the time of the earliest PBMC sample, participants with HIV were aged between roughly 23 and 60 years. Each participant contributed PBMC samples from 1-4 timepoints before ART initiation and 2-8 timepoints after ART initiation, with a median of 7 samples. Serial HIV viral load, CD4+ T-cell count, ART history and demographic data were obtained for every participant. A Qiagen kit on a QIAcube was used to extract genomic DNA from unsorted PBMC, with samples processed in batches of 12. Overall study results and their limits: Limited PBMC availability meant only the TCR beta chain was sequenced, without alpha chain pairing. Inferences about post-ART repertoire changes were limited because no data were available on ART adherence, viral resistance or therapy changes. The samples span the years 2004 to 2017, and the ART regimens used at that time may not be as effective as current regimens. Compared with controls, HIV repertoires had narrower CDR3 length ranges, and the network structure pointed to an antigen-experienced repertoire that shifted only slightly toward naive after ART. Unsorted PBMC were profiled instead of sorted CD4+ and CD8+ T cells because pre-ART samples had limited cell numbers. A significant increase in TRB diversity was found to be associated with ART initiation, although TRB diversity was observed to remain significantly below that of transplant donor controls even after long-term ART. Expanded TRB clones identified before ART initiation dominated the repertoire at all time points, although this dominance fluctuated and declined in many PLHIV after ART.

Relative to germline, V is 2 bases shorter and J is 2 bases shorter, with 8 bases between their ends. From its cysteine to its phenylalanine, the CDR3 spans 14 amino acids. CDR3 DNA only is kept here, 42 bases in frame from base 1. In the germline V gene, CDR1 corresponds to SGHRS and CDR2 to YFSETQ. This specimen consisted of unsorted PBMCs, obtained just over 2.7 years before starting antiretroviral therapy. The receptor was derived from a woman in her twenties or thirties with HIV. The chain is made from TRBV5-1 and TRBJ1-5, with no confident D gene call. The CDR3 reads CASSFLGGNQPQHF. The DNA reads TGCGCCAGCAGCTTCCTCGGGGGCAATCAGCCCCAGCATTTT. This CDR3, with the reference TRBV5-1 and TRBJ1-5 proteins standing in past its ends, gives the full variable domain KAGVTQTPRYLIKTRGQQVTLSCSPISGHRSVSWYQQTPGQGLQFLFEYFSETQRNKGNFPGRFSGRQFSNSRSEMNVSTLELGDSALYLCASSFLGGNQPQHFGDGTRLSIL.